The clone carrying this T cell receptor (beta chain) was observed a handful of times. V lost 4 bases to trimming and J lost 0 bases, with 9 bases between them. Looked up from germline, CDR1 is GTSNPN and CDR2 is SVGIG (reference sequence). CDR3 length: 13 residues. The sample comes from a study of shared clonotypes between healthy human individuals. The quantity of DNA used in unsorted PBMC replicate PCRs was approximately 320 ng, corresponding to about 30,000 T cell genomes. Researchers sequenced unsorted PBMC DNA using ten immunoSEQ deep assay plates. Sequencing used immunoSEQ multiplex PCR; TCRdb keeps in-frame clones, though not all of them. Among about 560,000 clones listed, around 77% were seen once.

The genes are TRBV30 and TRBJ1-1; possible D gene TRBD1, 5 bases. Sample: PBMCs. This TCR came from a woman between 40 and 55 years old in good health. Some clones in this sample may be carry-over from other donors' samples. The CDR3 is CAWTRQLNTEAFF. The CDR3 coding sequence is TGTGCCTGGACCAGACAGTTGAACACTGAAGCTTTCTTT.